The present TCR beta chain was sequenced within a study of shared clonotypes between healthy human individuals. The germline V gene encodes CDR1 LGHNT and CDR2 FRNRAP. Deletions cut 8 bases from V and 4 bases from J, with 12 bases between. The CDR3 has 13 residues. Template for every sorted-subset replicate PCR totaled approximately 0.2 ug DNA, approximately 30,000 T cell genomes. Produced via immunoSEQ multiplex PCR; TCRdb's table is partial and in-frame only. Seen here are 650,000 to 700,000 clones, roughly 88% observed once, and the top ten hold less than 40%. V is TRBV12-5 and J is TRBJ2-1; TRBD2 is a possible D gene (5 bases). Sequencing was done on a sample of memory CD8+ T cells from PBMCs. Subset meaning: CD45RO+ cells pooled with CCR7-negative TemRA cells. The clonotype originates from a man aged 18 to 35 in good health. Some clones in this sample may be carry-over from other donors' samples. CDR3 DNA: TGTGCTAGTCGAGCGCCGGGGTACAATGAGCAGTTCTTC. Protein product: CASRAPGYNEQFF.